These T cell receptor beta chains were read from a single sample in a study of T cell responses to AZD1222 COVID-19 vaccine. Repertoires were generated with immunoSEQ multiplex PCR, while TCRdb's copy carries only in-frame clones and drops some. The table records about 170,000 clones, 80% to 95% of them present only once. This specimen was peripheral blood, taken on day 0 of AZD1222 vaccination. The receptors were gathered from an adult in good health. The CDR3 runs from the conserved cysteine through the conserved F or W. D genes are given only for firm matches. Clone size is stated in some rows and not others, as once, few, many or a class when expanded.

V,J,D,size,DNA,CDR3
TRBV12-3/TRBV12-4,TRBJ1-2,.,.,TGTGCCAGCAGCATGAAAGGGATATATGGCTACACCTTC,CASSMKGIYGYTF
TRBV18,TRBJ1-4,TRBD1,.,TGTGCCAGCTCACCGGACAGGGCTCATGAAAAACTGTTTTTT,CASSPDRAHEKLFF
TRBV27,TRBJ2-7,.,.,TGTGCCAGCAGCCCGGCAGGCCGCTACGAGCAGTACTTC,CASSPAGRYEQYF
TRBV7-2,TRBJ1-3,.,.,TGTGCCAGCAGCCAAACCTCCGTCCGCAGCTCTGGAAACACCATATATTTT,CASSQTSVRSSGNTIYF
TRBV19,TRBJ1-4,TRBD1,once,TGTGCCAGTAGCCCTGGGACAGGGGGAGAAAAACTGTTTTTT,CASSPGTGGEKLFF
TRBV30,TRBJ2-7,TRBD1,.,TGTGCCTGGAGTGTAGGGGGCAGGCCCTACGAGCAGTACTTC,CAWSVGGRPYEQYF
TRBV5-5,TRBJ2-3,.,.,TGTGCCAGCAGCTTGGTACGCACAGATACGCAGTATTTT,CASSLVRTDTQYF
TRBV18,TRBJ2-5,TRBD1,.,TGTGCCAGCTCACGAATAGGGACAGGGAAAGAGACCCAGTACTTC,CASSRIGTGKETQYF
TRBV2,TRBJ1-1,.,.,TGTGCCAGCAGTGATGTAGGGGACACTGAAGCTTTCTTT,CASSDVGDTEAFF
TRBV7-2,TRBJ2-5,.,.,TGTGCCAGCGGCAGGGGACAACAAGAGACCCAGTACTTC,CASGRGQQETQYF
TRBV4-3,TRBJ1-2,.,.,TGCGCCAGCAGCCAAGGTTCAGGCAGCTATGGCTACACCTTC,CASSQGSGSYGYTF
TRBV10-3,TRBJ1-6,.,.,TGTGCCATCAGGGACGGGAGCTCCTATAATTCACCCCTCCACTTT,CAIRDGSSYNSPLHF
TRBV6-4,TRBJ2-3,TRBD2,many,TGTGCCAGCAGTGAGGCGGGACTAGCCTCAGATACGCAGTATTTT,CASSEAGLASDTQYF
TRBV3-1/TRBV3-2,TRBJ2-1,TRBD2,.,TGTGCCAGCAGGCTTTCTAGCGGGAGGGCCGGCTACAATGAGCAGTTCTTC,CASRLSSGRAGYNEQFF
TRBV9,TRBJ1-2,TRBD1,once,TGTGCCAGCAGGTGGGGCACAGGGGGCAACTATGGCTACACCTTC,CASRWGTGGNYGYTF
TRBV7-9,TRBJ2-5,.,.,TGTGCCAGCAGCTTAGGCCCCAGCCAAGAGACCCAGTACTTC,CASSLGPSQETQYF
TRBV7-2,TRBJ2-2,.,.,TGTGCCAGCAGCTTATCTGCGGGCGCGAACACCGGGGAGCTGTTTTTT,CASSLSAGANTGELFF
TRBV20-1,TRBJ2-3,.,.,TGCAGTGCTAGTTCCCCGAGGAACACAGATACGCAGTATTTT,CSASSPRNTDTQYF
TRBV9,TRBJ2-1,.,.,TGTGCCAGCAGCGTCCTAGGGGATTACTACAATGAGCAGTTCTTC,CASSVLGDYYNEQFF
TRBV19,TRBJ1-2,.,once,TGTGCCAGTAGTATCGGTGGCGACTATGGCTACACCTTC,CASSIGGDYGYTF
TRBV30,TRBJ1-3,.,.,TGTGCCTGGAGTAGTATAAGAGGGACGGACTCTGGAAACACCATATATTTT,CAWSSIRGTDSGNTIYF
TRBV5-1,TRBJ1-1,.,.,TGCGCCAGCAGCGGACACCTGAACACTGAAGCTTTCTTT,CASSGHLNTEAFF
TRBV5-6,TRBJ2-7,TRBD1,.,TGTGCCAGCAGCACCGGGACAGGGGGCTACGAGCAGTACTTC,CASSTGTGGYEQYF
TRBV6-2/TRBV6-3,TRBJ1-4,TRBD1,once,TGTGCCAGCAGCCACGACAGGGTTGGAGAAAAACTGTTTTTT,CASSHDRVGEKLFF
TRBV24-1,TRBJ1-1,.,.,TGTGCCACCAGTGATCCCTCGGTGAAGGGTGAGAACACTGAAGCTTTCTTT,CATSDPSVKGENTEAFF
TRBV7-9,TRBJ2-3,.,.,TGTGCCAGCAGCCAACCGACAGCCCACGTTAGCACAGATACGCAGTATTTT,CASSQPTAHVSTDTQYF
TRBV7-2,TRBJ1-5,.,.,TGTGCCAGCAGCCCCGGACAGACCCCGAATCAGCCCCAGCATTTT,CASSPGQTPNQPQHF
TRBV6-5,TRBJ2-7,.,.,TGTGCCAGCAGGGCCCCAGGGCTACCTTACGAGCAGTACTTC,CASRAPGLPYEQYF
TRBV5-1,TRBJ2-7,TRBD2,.,TGCGCCAGCAGTCCCGGGACTAGCGGGTGGTCCTACGAGCAGTACTTC,CASSPGTSGWSYEQYF
TRBV20-1,TRBJ1-1,.,.,TGCAGTGGGGTCATGAACACTGAAGCTTTCTTT,CSGVMNTEAFF
TRBV18,TRBJ2-3,.,.,TGTGCCAGCTCACTCACTGGAAGCTCCCCCCCAGATACGCAGTATTTT,CASSLTGSSPPDTQYF
TRBV7-3,TRBJ1-6,.,.,TGTGCCAGCAGCTCCGGGGGAAGTAATTCACCCCTCCACTTT,CASSSGGSNSPLHF
TRBV9,TRBJ1-1,TRBD1,.,TGTGCCAGCAGCGTAGTTCGGGACAGTGGGAACACTGAAGCTTTCTTT,CASSVVRDSGNTEAFF
TRBV19,TRBJ1-5,TRBD1,.,TGTGCCAGTAGTATACTCGGACAGGGGGTTTCACCCCAGCATTTT,CASSILGQGVSPQHF
TRBV19,TRBJ1-5,TRBD1,.,TGTGCCAGTAGTATAGAACAGGGGCAGAGCAATCAGCCCCAGCATTTT,CASSIEQGQSNQPQHF
TRBV7-7,TRBJ2-5,TRBD2,.,TGTGCTAGCAGCTTTAGCGGGGGAGTGGCCCAGTACTTC,CASSFSGGVAQYF
TRBV2,TRBJ2-7,TRBD1,.,TGTGCCAGCAGCCCCCAGGGACAGGGCCCCTACGAGCAGTACTTC,CASSPQGQGPYEQYF
TRBV27,TRBJ2-7,TRBD2,.,TGTGCCAGCAGCTACGGAGGGACTAACTACGAGCAGTACTTC,CASSYGGTNYEQYF
TRBV6-5,TRBJ2-7,TRBD1,few,TGTGCCAGCAGTCGACAGACAGGGAACTACGAGCAGTACTTC,CASSRQTGNYEQYF
TRBV10-2,TRBJ2-1,.,few,TGCGCCAGCAGTGATTTCAATGAGCAGTTCTTC,CASSDFNEQFF
TRBV5-1,TRBJ2-1,.,.,TGCGCCAGCAGCTTGGTGGGAGATGAGCAGTTCTTC,CASSLVGDEQFF
TRBV25-1,TRBJ1-6,TRBD1,.,TGTGCCAGCAGTGAGACTCCGGGACAGAGGAATTCACCCCTCCACTTT,CASSETPGQRNSPLHF
TRBV30,TRBJ1-1,.,.,TGTGCCTGGAGTGTGGGGTGGGGAGTTGAAGCTTTCTTT,CAWSVGWGVEAFF
TRBV19,TRBJ2-5,.,.,TGTGCCAGTAGTATTTCCTCGAGGGACTGGGTGCGTGGGACCCAGTACTTC,CASSISSRDWVRGTQYF
TRBV11-3,TRBJ1-6,.,.,TGTGCCAGCAGCCCGCGCCACGGTTCACCCCTCCACTTT,CASSPRHGSPLHF
TRBV5-6,TRBJ2-7,.,.,TGTGCCAGCAGCAGTTCCGGGGGTCGCTACGAGCAGTACTTC,CASSSSGGRYEQYF
TRBV28,TRBJ1-2,TRBD1,.,TGTGCCAGCAGTTTAGAGGGGACAGGGGGTAATGGCTACACCTTC,CASSLEGTGGNGYTF
TRBV6-5,TRBJ2-3,.,.,TGTGCCAGCAGTTACTTAGGGGTGGGAGATACGCAGTATTTT,CASSYLGVGDTQYF
TRBV18,TRBJ1-1,.,.,TGTGCCAGCTCACGAGGGGAGGCCACTGAAGCTTTCTTT,CASSRGEATEAFF
TRBV6-5,TRBJ1-1,.,once,TGTGCCAGCAGTTCCTATCGACAGCGCTTGAACACTGAAGCTTTCTTT,CASSSYRQRLNTEAFF
TRBV11-3,TRBJ2-2,.,.,TGTGCCAGCAGTCAGGGGATCTCCGGGGAGCTGTTTTTT,CASSQGISGELFF
TRBV29-1,TRBJ2-7,TRBD1,.,TGCAGCGTCCCAGGTCGACAGGGAACCTACGAGCAGTACTTC,CSVPGRQGTYEQYF
TRBV4-3,TRBJ1-1,.,.,TGCGCCAGCAGCCTAGGGGCGTTGAACACTGAAGCTTTCTTT,CASSLGALNTEAFF